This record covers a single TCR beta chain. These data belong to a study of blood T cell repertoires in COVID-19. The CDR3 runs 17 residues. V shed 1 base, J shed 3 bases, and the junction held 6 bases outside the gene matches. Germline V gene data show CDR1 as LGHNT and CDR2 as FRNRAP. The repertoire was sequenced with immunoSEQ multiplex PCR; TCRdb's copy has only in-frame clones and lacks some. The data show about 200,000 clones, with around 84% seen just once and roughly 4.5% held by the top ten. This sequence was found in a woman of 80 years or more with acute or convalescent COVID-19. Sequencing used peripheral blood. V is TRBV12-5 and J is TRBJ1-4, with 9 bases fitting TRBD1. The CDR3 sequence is CASGLAVGTGPNEKLFF. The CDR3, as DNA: TGTGCTAGTGGTTTGGCGGTCGGGACAGGGCCTAATGAAAAACTGTTTTTT.